This note documents a single TCR beta chain sequence. Its specificity is not known. These data are taken from a study of cytomegalovirus exposure and HLA in healthy donors. Study outcomes and limitations: An apparent linkage of common viral pathogens to several of the most significant clusters emerged in a later analysis. Specificity for CMV antigens was confirmed in vitro for three of the CMV-associated chains.

Trimming cost V 5 bases and J 3 bases; bases outside gene matches: 15. The CDR3 covers 18 residues. Germline CDR1 SGHTA, CDR2 FQGNSA. The PCR employed 60 Vbeta primers together with 13 Jbeta primers. In the source study's methods: A follow-up analysis tallied tens of millions of unique TCR beta chains, about 10 million shared. Sequencing used immunoSEQ multiplex PCR; TCRdb keeps in-frame clones, though not all of them. V, J and clone size are those of that table, while D and trimming were read from the DNA. This sample has about 160,000 clones, with more than 70% found just once. This TCR came from a young man in good health and CMV-seronegative. The rearrangement uses TRBV7-2 and TRBJ2-3, with 9 bases identical to TRBD2. Sequenced sample: PBMCs. In nucleotides, the CDR3 is TGTGCCAGCAGCCTGACTAGCGGACTACCCCGGATAACAGATACGCAGTATTTT. This translates into CASSLTSGLPRITDTQYF.